This T cell receptor beta chain is drawn from a study of T-cell reconstitution after alpha-beta-depleted transplantation in children. General study results and limits: Several hundred expanded graft clones reportedly were the source of alpha-beta T cells about two months after transplant.

Note on this clonotype: Its antigen is still unknown.

This CDR3 region has 16 residues. Germline assignment: CDR1 SGHRS and CDR2 YFSETQ. After removal of 0 bases from V and 3 bases from J, the junction contained 9 bases not matched to a gene. Unique molecular identifiers featured in how the TCRbeta library was prepared. In TCRdb, the PCR reads were re-called with MiXCR into one record per CDR3 protein. The table shows roughly 570,000 distinct CDR3 sequences, with approximately 30% occurring only once. This sequence was found in a boy in the first two years of life with Wiskott-Aldrich syndrome, due to receive a stem cell transplant. The input for sequencing was PBMCs, taken before TCRalphabeta/CD19-depleted stem cell transplant. The chain joins TRBV5-1 to TRBJ2-7; 7 nucleotides agree with TRBD2. CDR3 amino acids: CASSLVDGVAGYEQYF. The CDR3 bases are TGCGCCAGCAGCTTGGTCGACGGAGTAGCGGGCTACGAGCAGTACTTC.